The 7 T cell receptor beta chains below all came from one sample that was sequenced in a study of metastatic and nonmetastatic thyroid tumors. Thyroid surgery was performed in patients who had received no treatment beforehand. TCRdb ran MiXCR on the PCR reads. The sample has 31,000 or so clones; under 30% are singletons. Sequenced: blood. The receptor set was obtained from a female donor with papillary thyroid cancer or a benign thyroid nodule (not recorded which). Some clones in this sample may be carry-over from other donors' samples.

This clone occurred a few times. The chain couples TRBV12-3 or TRBV12-4 to TRBJ2-1, with 9 bases that match TRBD1. CDR3 size: 17 residues. V lost 6 bases and J lost 6; bases outside the gene matches: 15. CDR3 sequence reads: CASRSGQGRTTTNEQFF. In nucleotides, the CDR3 is TGTGCCAGCAGATCAGGACAGGGGAGGACTACTACCAATGAGCAGTTCTTC.

V gene TRBV11-2 combines with J gene TRBJ2-7; D remains unclear. Trimming took 1 base from V and 0 from J, leaving 7 bases between them. In germline, CDR1 is SGHAT, CDR2 FQNNGV. This CDR3 spans 14 amino acids. The CDR3 sequence is CASSLGLRSYEQYF. In DNA, the CDR3 is TGTGCCAGCAGCTTAGGGCTACGCTCCTACGAGCAGTACTTC.

V usage is TRBV20-1 and J usage is TRBJ2-1; D possibly corresponds to TRBD2 (5 bases). The V end lost 4 bases, the J end lost 4 bases, and 20 bases lay between the germline ends. The length of the CDR3 is 16 residues. Germline assignment: CDR1 DFQATT and CDR2 SNEGSKA (reference sequence). CDR3 in DNA: TGCAGTGCTATAGCCGGGGTTGGCCCCGGGTACAATGAGCAGTTCTTC. Amino acids: CSAIAGVGPGYNEQFF.

This clone was counted between two and nine times. A read error may explain this, as a much larger clone is one base away. This sequence joins TRBV19 and TRBJ2-7; no clear D. The germline CDR1 and CDR2 sequences are LNHDA and SQIVND (reference sequence). The V gene lost 6 bases and the J gene lost 0 bases, with 6 bases spanning the gap. The CDR3 consists of 12 residues. The CDR3 loop reads CASRGYSYEQYF. DNA of the CDR3: TGTGCCAGTAGGGGGTACTCCTACGAGCAGTACTTC.

The chain joins TRBV30 to TRBJ1-1; no clear D. The germline V gene encodes CDR1 GTSNPN and CDR2 SVGIG (reference sequence). The CDR3 loop spans 13 amino acids. V was trimmed by 2 bases and J by 5 bases, leaving 12 bases between them. CDR3 in amino acids: CAWSFTKGTEAFF. DNA for the CDR3: TGTGCCTGGAGTTTCACTAAAGGGACTGAAGCTTTCTTT.

This chain uses TRBV20-1 with TRBJ2-1; TRBD2 matches 15 bases. CDR1 DFQATT and CDR2 SNEGSKA come from the germline V gene (reference sequence). CDR3 size: 17 residues. Germline trimming cut 3 bases from V and 4 bases from J; bases unmatched to any gene: 7. The CDR3 DNA is TGCAGTGCTAGGGGACTAGCGGGAGGAATTCGGTACAATGAGCAGTTCTTC. Protein sequence: CSARGLAGGIRYNEQFF.

This chain links TRBV19 with TRBJ1-3; D is possibly TRBD1 (6 bases). Per the germline V gene, CDR1 is LNHDA and CDR2 is SQIVND (reference sequence). The CDR3 length is 16 residues. V lost 3 bases, J lost 0 bases, and 12 bases lay in between. Here the CDR3 DNA reads TGTGCCAGTAGTATTGGGGGCCCGAGCTCTGGAAACACCATATATTTT. Its protein is CASSIGGPSSGNTIYF. Full variable domain (missing parts from reference TRBV19 and TRBJ1-3): DGGITQSPKYLFRKEGQNVTLSCEQNLNHDAMYWYRQDPGQGLRLIYYSQIVNDFQKGDIAEGYSVSREKKESFPLTVTSAQKNPTAFYLCASSIGGPSSGNTIYFGEGSWLTVV.